This T cell receptor (beta chain) was recorded in a study of cytomegalovirus exposure and HLA in healthy donors. Germline loops: CDR1 SGHVS, CDR2 FQNEAQ. This CDR3 comprises 15 residues. V shed 3 bases and J 0 bases; nucleotides not matched to a gene: 5. Researchers ran the PCR with 60 Vbeta and 13 Jbeta primers. Sequenced by immunoSEQ multiplex PCR; TCRdb stores in-frame clones only, minus some. The profile shows around 200,000 clones, around four fifths of them singletons. V gene TRBV7-8 combines with J gene TRBJ2-7, with 7 bases identical to TRBD1. The source of this sequence is a man aged 50-60 years in good health and CMV-seronegative. Sequencing was performed on PBMCs. The CDR3 sequence is CASSLGRGSSYEQYF. CDR3 bases: TGTGCCAGCAGCTTGGGCAGGGGGAGCTCCTACGAGCAGTACTTC.